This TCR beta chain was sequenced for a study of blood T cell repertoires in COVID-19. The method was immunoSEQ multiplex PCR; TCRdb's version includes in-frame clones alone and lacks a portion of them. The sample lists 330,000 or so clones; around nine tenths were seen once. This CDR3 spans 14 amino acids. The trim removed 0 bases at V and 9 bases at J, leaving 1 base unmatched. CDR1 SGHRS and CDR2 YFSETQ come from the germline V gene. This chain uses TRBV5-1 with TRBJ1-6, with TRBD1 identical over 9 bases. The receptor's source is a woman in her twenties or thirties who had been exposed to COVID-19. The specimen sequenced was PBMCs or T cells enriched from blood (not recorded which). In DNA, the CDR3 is TGCGCCAGCAGCTTGGAGACAGGGGGTTCACCCCTCCACTTT. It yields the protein CASSLETGGSPLHF.